A selection of T cell receptor beta chains follows, all from one sample in a study of T-cell memory formation after mild COVID-19. TCRdb reprocessed the 5' RACE reads with MiXCR, giving one entry per CDR3 protein. The sample includes hundreds of thousands of distinct CDR3 sequences, more than 15% of them seen just once. The sample comprised PBMCs or a T cell subset sorted from them (not recorded which). All receptors derive from a man aged 18 to 29 who had mild COVID-19 (a few samples of this study predate the infection). Cell type and time point are not known. The CDR3 runs from the conserved cysteine through the conserved F or W. Each record gives: CDR3 protein, CDR3 DNA, V gene, D gene, clone size, J gene. The D gene is left open where the match is weak. For some rows the clone size is stated as once, few or many, or as a class when expanded; others skip it.

cdr3_aa: CASLIWPQETQYF
cdr3_nt: TGTGCCAGTCTTATTTGGCCCCAAGAGACCCAGTACTTC
v_call: TRBV12-3/TRBV12-4
d_call: NA
clone_size: few
j_call: TRBJ2-5

cdr3_aa: CASTATSGGYEQFF
cdr3_nt: TGTGCCAGCACGGCGACTAGCGGGGGCTATGAGCAGTTCTTC
v_call: TRBV5-6
d_call: TRBD2
clone_size: few
j_call: TRBJ2-1

cdr3_aa: CASSLLGGNTDTQYF
cdr3_nt: TGTGCCAGCAGCTTATTGGGCGGGAACACAGATACGCAGTATTTT
v_call: TRBV7-2
d_call: NA
clone_size: NA
j_call: TRBJ2-3

cdr3_aa: CASSPRTSGGGELFF
cdr3_nt: TGTGCCAGCAGCCCCCGGACTAGCGGGGGAGGGGAGCTGTTTTTT
v_call: TRBV4-2
d_call: TRBD2
clone_size: NA
j_call: TRBJ2-2

cdr3_aa: CSARAQGLGDTGELFF
cdr3_nt: TGCAGTGCTAGGGCCCAGGGGTTGGGAGACACCGGGGAGCTGTTTTTT
v_call: TRBV20-1
d_call: NA
clone_size: NA
j_call: TRBJ2-2

cdr3_aa: CASSEKTAASGNTIYF
cdr3_nt: TGTGCCAGCAGTGAGAAGACAGCTGCTTCTGGAAACACCATATATTTT
v_call: TRBV6-5
d_call: NA
clone_size: few
j_call: TRBJ1-3

cdr3_aa: CASSTGQLSGNTIYF
cdr3_nt: TGTGCCAGCAGCACAGGGCAGCTCTCTGGAAACACCATATATTTT
v_call: TRBV11-2
d_call: NA
clone_size: NA
j_call: TRBJ1-3

cdr3_aa: CASSVNDRAQFF
cdr3_nt: TGTGCCAGCAGTGTGAACGATCGTGCCCAGTTCTTC
v_call: TRBV2
d_call: NA
clone_size: few
j_call: TRBJ2-1

cdr3_aa: CASSLSGTGVQPQHF
cdr3_nt: TGTGCCAGCAGTTTATCCGGGACAGGGGTTCAGCCCCAGCATTTT
v_call: TRBV12-3/TRBV12-4
d_call: TRBD1
clone_size: few
j_call: TRBJ1-5

cdr3_aa: CASTLRGGGNTIYF
cdr3_nt: TGTGCCAGCACCCTAAGGGGAGGCGGAAACACCATATATTTT
v_call: TRBV7-2
d_call: NA
clone_size: few
j_call: TRBJ1-3

cdr3_aa: CASSFFATNEKLFF
cdr3_nt: TGCGCCAGCAGCTTCTTTGCGACTAATGAAAAACTGTTTTTT
v_call: TRBV5-1
d_call: NA
clone_size: few
j_call: TRBJ1-4

cdr3_aa: CASSSEAKNIQYF
cdr3_nt: TGCGCCAGCAGCTCCGAAGCCAAAAACATTCAGTACTTC
v_call: TRBV5-1
d_call: NA
clone_size: many
j_call: TRBJ2-4

cdr3_aa: CASSWGRLSYEQYF
cdr3_nt: TGTGCCAGCAGCTGGGGGCGCCTGTCCTACGAGCAGTACTTC
v_call: TRBV7-8
d_call: NA
clone_size: NA
j_call: TRBJ2-7

cdr3_aa: CASSLWTGLQGEQFF
cdr3_nt: TGTGCCAGCAGTTTGTGGACAGGGCTTCAGGGTGAGCAGTTCTTC
v_call: TRBV27
d_call: TRBD1
clone_size: few
j_call: TRBJ2-1

cdr3_aa: CSVDGLAGGTYNEQFF
cdr3_nt: TGCAGCGTTGATGGGCTAGCGGGGGGCACCTACAATGAGCAGTTCTTC
v_call: TRBV29-1
d_call: TRBD2
clone_size: NA
j_call: TRBJ2-1